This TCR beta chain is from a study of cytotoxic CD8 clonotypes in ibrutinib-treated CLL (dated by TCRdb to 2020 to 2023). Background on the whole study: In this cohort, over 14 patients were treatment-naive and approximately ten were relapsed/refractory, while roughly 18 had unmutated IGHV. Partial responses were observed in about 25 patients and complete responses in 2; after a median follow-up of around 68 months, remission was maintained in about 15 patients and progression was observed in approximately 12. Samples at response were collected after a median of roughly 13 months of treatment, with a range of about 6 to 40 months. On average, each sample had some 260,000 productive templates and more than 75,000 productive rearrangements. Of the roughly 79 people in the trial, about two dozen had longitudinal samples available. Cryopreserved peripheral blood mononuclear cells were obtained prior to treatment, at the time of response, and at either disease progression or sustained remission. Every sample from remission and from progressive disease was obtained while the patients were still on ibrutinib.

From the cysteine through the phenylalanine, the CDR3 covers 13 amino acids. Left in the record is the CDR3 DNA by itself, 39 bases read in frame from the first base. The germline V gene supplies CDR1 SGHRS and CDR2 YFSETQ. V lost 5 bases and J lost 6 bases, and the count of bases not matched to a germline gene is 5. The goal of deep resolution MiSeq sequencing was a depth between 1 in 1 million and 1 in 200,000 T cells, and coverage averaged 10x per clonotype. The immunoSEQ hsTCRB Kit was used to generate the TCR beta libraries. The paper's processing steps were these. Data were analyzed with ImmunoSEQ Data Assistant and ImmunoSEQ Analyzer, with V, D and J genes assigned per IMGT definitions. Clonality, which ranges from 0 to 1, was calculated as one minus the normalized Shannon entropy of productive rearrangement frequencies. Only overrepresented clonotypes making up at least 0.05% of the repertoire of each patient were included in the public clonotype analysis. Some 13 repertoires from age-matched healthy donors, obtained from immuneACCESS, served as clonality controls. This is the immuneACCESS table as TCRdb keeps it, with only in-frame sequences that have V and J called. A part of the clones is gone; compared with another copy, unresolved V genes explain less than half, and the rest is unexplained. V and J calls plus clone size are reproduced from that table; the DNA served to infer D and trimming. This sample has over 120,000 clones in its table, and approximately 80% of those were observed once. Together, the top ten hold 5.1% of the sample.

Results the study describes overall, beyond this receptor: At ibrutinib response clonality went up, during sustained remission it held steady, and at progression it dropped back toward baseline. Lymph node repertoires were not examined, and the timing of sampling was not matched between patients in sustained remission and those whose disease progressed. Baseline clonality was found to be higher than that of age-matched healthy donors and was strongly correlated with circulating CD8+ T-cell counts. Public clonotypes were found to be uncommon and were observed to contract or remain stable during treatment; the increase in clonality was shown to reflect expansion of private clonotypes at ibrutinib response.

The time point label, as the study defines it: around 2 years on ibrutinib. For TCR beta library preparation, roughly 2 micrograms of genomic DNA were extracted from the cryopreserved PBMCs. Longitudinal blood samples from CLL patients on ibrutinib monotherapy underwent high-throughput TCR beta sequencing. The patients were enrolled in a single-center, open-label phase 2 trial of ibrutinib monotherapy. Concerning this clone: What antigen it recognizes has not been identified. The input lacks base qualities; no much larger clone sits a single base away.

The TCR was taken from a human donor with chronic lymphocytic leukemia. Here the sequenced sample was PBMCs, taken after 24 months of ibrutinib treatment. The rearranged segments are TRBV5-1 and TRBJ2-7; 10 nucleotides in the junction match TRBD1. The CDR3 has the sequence CASSRDRGREQYF. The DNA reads TGCGCCAGCAGTCGGGACAGGGGTCGCGAGCAGTACTTC.